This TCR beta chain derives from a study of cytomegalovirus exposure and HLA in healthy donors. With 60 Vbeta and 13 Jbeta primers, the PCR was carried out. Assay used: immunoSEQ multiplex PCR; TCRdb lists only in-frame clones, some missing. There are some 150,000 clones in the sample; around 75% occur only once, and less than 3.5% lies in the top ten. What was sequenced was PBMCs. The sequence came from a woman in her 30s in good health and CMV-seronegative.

The CDR3 sequence: CSVEVRAPGANVLTF. The CDR3 nucleotides are TGCAGCGTTGAAGTCAGGGCCCCTGGGGCCAACGTCCTGACTTTC. The rearrangement links TRBV29-1 to TRBJ2-6; weak D call: TRBD1 (5 bases). The CDR3 is made up of 15 amino acids. V gave up 1 base and J gave up 2 bases, with 9 bases separating them. The V gene's germline CDR1 is SQVTM and CDR2 ANQGSEA.